This T cell receptor beta chain derives from a study of shared clonotypes between healthy human individuals (dated by TCRdb to 2018 to 2021). For the wider study: A few men and two women, aged 18 to 49 years, made up the cohort. For each donor, CD4 naive and CD4 memory were each run on three plates, CD8 naive on two plates, and CD8 memory on one plate. The study deeply sequenced blood TCR repertoires of five healthy adults to estimate repertoire size and the extent of clonotype sharing between individuals. To increase sequencing depth and limit assay-specific biases, different laboratories used diverse techniques to prepare libraries and sequence TCR repertoires. Each donor's leukapheresis produced roughly between roughly 0.9 and 9 billion PBMCs. Broader findings and caveats from the paper: Based on pairwise subsampling, the degree of clonotype sharing among donors was expected to be affected by sequencing depth. Compared with non-shared clonotypes, the clonotypes found in all four sorted-subset donors had higher generation probabilities. Larger estimated clonotype richness was generally found for naive subsets than for memory subsets. Sampling was limited to blood, and TCR repertoires in tissue likely differ from TCR repertoires in blood. Even with the large sequencing depth, rarefaction of the sorted-subset datasets indicated that sequencing was incomplete. Sharing across a handful of donors was observed for 4.5% to 6.5% of naive CD4, 3% to 3.5% of naive CD8, 2% to 2.5% of memory CD4, and around 0.42% of memory CD8 clonotypes. Because the study included only a small number of donors, the genetic and exposure-history diversity represented was limited.

Using the deep immunoSEQ assay, TCR CDR3 regions were amplified from genomic DNA by multiplex PCR. Extracted genomic DNA from each cell subset was distributed evenly across all wells of several immunoSEQ 96-well plates, and each plate was treated as a replicate. For sorted subsets, each replicate PCR was loaded with 150 to 250 ng genomic DNA, equivalent to 25,000 to 35,000 T cell genomes. Purified libraries were quantified with a Qubit 3.0 fluorometer, sized on a Bioanalyzer 2100, and re-quantified with the KAPA Library Quantification kit. Every immunoSEQ 96-well plate was sequenced on a dedicated single-read 150-cycle Illumina NextSeq 550 flow cell. The source study handled its data this way. Because the immunoSEQ output included only junctional sequences and no quality scores, the filtering could not be the same as the filtering used for full-length reads. To assign V/J genes and CDR3, sequences were annotated against IMGT germline references using PyIR, a Python wrapper for IgBLAST v1.9. Any read was removed if the V/J assignment was weak (E-value above 1e-6), the CDR3 was missing, or the read contained stop codons, out-of-frame junctions, or ambiguous translated residues. V3J clonotypes were defined as sequences sharing the same inferred V gene, J gene, and CDR3 amino acid sequence. Percentage overlap between repertoires was calculated by dividing the number of shared unique clonotypes by the size of the smaller repertoire. Repertoire richness was assessed with RTK rarefaction, the Chao1 estimator, and Recon v2.1 estimates of unobserved clonotypes. OLGA was used to compute generation probabilities for all TCRbeta clonotypes that the gDNA method yielded from several donors. TCRdb mirrors the immuneACCESS table, restricted to in-frame sequences. Some clones are absent from its copies; in checked studies, under half trace to an unresolved V gene, and the reason for the others is unknown. V and J calls and clone size are given by that table; D and trimming were obtained from the DNA. The sample table records about 980,000 clones; less than 85% of these occur just once. The top ten constitute about 1.5% of the sample.

CDR1 and CDR2 were assigned from the germline V gene as SGHTA and FQGNSA. From cysteine to phenylalanine, the CDR3 is 15 amino acids long. The read is trimmed to its CDR3 DNA, 45 bases read in frame from base 1. Cut back by 2 bases and 3 bases, the V and J ends lie 11 bases apart. Donors were healthy HIV-negative adults with no recently reported acute infections or vaccinations. All donors were Caucasian adults living in Nashville, Tennessee, USA. CD4+ T cells were enriched by magnetic negative selection, after which naive cells were positively selected on CD45RA and the negative fraction was taken as the memory subset. Blood was obtained by leukapheresis, after which PBMCs were separated by Ficoll-Histopaque density gradient centrifugation and cryopreserved in liquid nitrogen vapor phase. Analytical flow cytometry was used to check the purity and quantity of each magnetically sorted T cell population. Genomic DNA was isolated from every sorted fraction and measured by UV absorbance on a Nanodrop 2000c.

Details on this clone: This receptor's antigen is unknown. Base quality data are lacking; no much larger clone is found one base away.

The source is a man aged 18 to 35 in good health. The sequence is built from TRBV7-2 and TRBJ2-1, and the D gene may be TRBD1, 5 bases matching. The specimen was memory CD4+ T cells sorted from blood. This sample's cell subset or site label indicates: CD45RA-negative fraction. The base sequence is TGTGCCAGCAGCTTATCCCAGGGCCTCTACAATGAGCAGTTCTTC. It codes for CASSLSQGLYNEQFF.